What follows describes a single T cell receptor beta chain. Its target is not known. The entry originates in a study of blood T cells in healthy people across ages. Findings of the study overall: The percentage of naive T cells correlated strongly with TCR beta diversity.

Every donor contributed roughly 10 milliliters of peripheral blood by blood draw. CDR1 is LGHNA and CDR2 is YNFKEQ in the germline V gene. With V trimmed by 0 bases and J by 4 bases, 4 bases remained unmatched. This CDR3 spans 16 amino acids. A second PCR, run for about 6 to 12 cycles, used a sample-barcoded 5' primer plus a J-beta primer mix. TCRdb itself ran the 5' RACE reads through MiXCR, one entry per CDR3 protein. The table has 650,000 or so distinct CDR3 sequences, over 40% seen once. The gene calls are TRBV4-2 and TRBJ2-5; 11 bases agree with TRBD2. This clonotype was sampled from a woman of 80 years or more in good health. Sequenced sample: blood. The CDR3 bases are TGTGCCAGCAGCCAAGAACTAGCGGGGGCATCAGAGACCCAGTACTTC. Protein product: CASSQELAGASETQYF.